This TCR beta chain was found in a study of blood T cell repertoires in COVID-19. The CDR3 is 14 residues long. The V gene lost 4 bases and the J gene lost 4 bases, with 13 bases spanning the gap. The assay was immunoSEQ multiplex PCR, and TCRdb's table has in-frame clones only and misses some. Of under 150,000 clones in the sample, around 84% were seen once. This chain uses TRBV23-1 with TRBJ1-2; perhaps TRBD1 as D (5 bases). TRBV23-1 is sorted into the ORF group, with uncertain function. Sequenced: PBMCs or T cells enriched from blood (not recorded which). The origin of this receptor is a woman aged 45-59 years who had been exposed to COVID-19. CDR3 in amino acids: CASSPPAGRYGYTF. In nucleotides, the CDR3 is TGCGCCAGCAGTCCCCCGGCAGGGCGCTATGGCTACACCTTC.